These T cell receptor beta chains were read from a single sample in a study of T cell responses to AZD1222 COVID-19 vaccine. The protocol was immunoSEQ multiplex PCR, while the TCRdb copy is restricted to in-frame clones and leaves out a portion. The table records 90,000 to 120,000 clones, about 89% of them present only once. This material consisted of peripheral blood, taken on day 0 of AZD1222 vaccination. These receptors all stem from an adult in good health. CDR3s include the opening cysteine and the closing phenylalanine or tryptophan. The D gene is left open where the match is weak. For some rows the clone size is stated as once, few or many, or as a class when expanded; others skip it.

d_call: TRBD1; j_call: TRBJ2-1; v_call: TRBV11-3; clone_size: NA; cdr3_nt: TGTGCCAGCAGCTCAACGGGACAGGGTTTCTACAATGAGCAGTTCTTC; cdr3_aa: CASSSTGQGFYNEQFF
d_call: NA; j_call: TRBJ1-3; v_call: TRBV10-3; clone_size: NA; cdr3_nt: TGTGCCATCGGGACTGTTGAAGGCCGCTCTGGAAACACCATATATTTT; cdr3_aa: CAIGTVEGRSGNTIYF
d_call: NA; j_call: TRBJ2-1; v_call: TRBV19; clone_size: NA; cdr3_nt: TGTGCCAGTAGTCTCGGCGTGAGTGAGCAGTTCTTC; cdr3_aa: CASSLGVSEQFF
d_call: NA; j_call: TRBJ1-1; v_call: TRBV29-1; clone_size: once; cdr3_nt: TGCAGCGTTGAGCAGGAAATGAACACTGAAGCTTTCTTT; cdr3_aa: CSVEQEMNTEAFF
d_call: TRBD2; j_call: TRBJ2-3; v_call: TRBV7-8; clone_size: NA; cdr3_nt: TGTGCCAGCAGCTCGCCGAAGATAGCGGGGGGGCCAATGTCGCCAGATACGCAGTATTTT; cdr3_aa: CASSSPKIAGGPMSPDTQYF
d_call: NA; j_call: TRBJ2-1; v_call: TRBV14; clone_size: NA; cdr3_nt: TGTGCCAGCAGCCATCTTACGGATGAGCAGTTCTTC; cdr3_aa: CASSHLTDEQFF
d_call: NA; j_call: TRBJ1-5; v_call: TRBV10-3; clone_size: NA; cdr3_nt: TGTGCCACCAGGACGGACTATAGCAATCAGCCCCAGCATTTT; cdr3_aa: CATRTDYSNQPQHF
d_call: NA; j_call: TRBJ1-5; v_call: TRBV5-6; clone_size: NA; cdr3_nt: TGTGCCAGCAGCTTTGGGGTTGGTGGGCCCCAGCATTTT; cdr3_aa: CASSFGVGGPQHF
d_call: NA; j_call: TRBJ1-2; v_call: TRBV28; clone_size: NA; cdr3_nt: TGTGCCAGCAGTTTGCCTGGGGATCCCTATGGCTACACCTTC; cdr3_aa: CASSLPGDPYGYTF
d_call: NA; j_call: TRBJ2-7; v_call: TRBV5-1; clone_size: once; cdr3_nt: TGCGCCAGCAGCTCCGACAACTCCTACGAGCAGTACTTC; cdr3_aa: CASSSDNSYEQYF
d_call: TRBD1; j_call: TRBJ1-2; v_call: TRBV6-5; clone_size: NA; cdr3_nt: TGTGCCAGCAGTTCCCGACAGGGTTCTCTAGGCTACACCTTC; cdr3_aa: CASSSRQGSLGYTF
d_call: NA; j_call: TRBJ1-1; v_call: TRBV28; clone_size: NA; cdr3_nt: TGTGCCAGCAGACCCAAGTTGAACACTGAAGCTTTCTTT; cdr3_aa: CASRPKLNTEAFF
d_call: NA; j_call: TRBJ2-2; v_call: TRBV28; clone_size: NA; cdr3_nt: TGTGCCAGCAGTCTGCAAGTCGGGGAGCTGTTTTTT; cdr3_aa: CASSLQVGELFF
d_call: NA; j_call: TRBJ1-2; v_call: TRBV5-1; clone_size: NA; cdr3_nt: TGCGCCAGCAGCTTCACGGGTTGGGGCTACACCTTC; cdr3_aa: CASSFTGWGYTF
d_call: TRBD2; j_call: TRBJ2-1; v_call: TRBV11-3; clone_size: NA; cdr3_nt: TGTGCCAGCAGCCTTATGGGGACTAGCAACAATGAGCAGTTCTTC; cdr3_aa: CASSLMGTSNNEQFF
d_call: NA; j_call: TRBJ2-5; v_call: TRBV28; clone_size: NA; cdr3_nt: TGTGCCAGCAGTTTACTAGATTTCAAAGAGACCCAGTACTTC; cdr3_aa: CASSLLDFKETQYF
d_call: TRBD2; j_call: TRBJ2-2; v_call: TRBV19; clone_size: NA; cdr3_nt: TGTGCCAGTAGTACAATAAGACTAGCGGGGAACACCGGGGAGCTGTTTTTT; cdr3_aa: CASSTIRLAGNTGELFF
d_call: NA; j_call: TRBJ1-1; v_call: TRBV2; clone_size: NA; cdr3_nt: TGTGCCAGCGGGCGCAGGGCTACTTCGAACACTGAAGCTTTCTTT; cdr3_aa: CASGRRATSNTEAFF
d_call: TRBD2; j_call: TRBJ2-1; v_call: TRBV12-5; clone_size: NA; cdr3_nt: TGTGCTAGTTCCCCCGGGCGGGAGGGATACAATGAGCAGTTCTTC; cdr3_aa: CASSPGREGYNEQFF
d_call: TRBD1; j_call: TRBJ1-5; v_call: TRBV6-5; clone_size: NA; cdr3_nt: TGTGCCAGCGGGGACAGAAGCAATCAGCCCCAGCATTTT; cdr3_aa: CASGDRSNQPQHF
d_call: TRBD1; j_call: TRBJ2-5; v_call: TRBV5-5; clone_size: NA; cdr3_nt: TGTGCCAGCAGCCCAACACAGGGGGCTGAGACCCAGTACTTC; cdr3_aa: CASSPTQGAETQYF
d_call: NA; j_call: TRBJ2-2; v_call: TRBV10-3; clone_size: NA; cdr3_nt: TGTGCCATCAGTGGGGGAGTCGGGGAGCTGTTTTTT; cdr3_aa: CAISGGVGELFF
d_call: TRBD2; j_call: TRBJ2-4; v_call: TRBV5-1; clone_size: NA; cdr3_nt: TGCGCCAGCAGGCAGACTAGCGGGGACGGTCTTCAGTACTTC; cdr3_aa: CASRQTSGDGLQYF
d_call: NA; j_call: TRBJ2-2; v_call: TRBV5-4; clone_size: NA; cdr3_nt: TGTGCCAGCAGCCCACCCCCCCCTAACACCGGGGAGCTGTTTTTT; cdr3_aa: CASSPPPPNTGELFF
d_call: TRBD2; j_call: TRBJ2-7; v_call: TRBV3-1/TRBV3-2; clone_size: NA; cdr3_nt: TGTGCCAGCAGCCAAGAGTCGTTTCGCGGGGGACAGCAGTACTTC; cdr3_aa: CASSQESFRGGQQYF
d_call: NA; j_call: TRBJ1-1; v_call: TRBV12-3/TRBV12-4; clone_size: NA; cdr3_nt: TGTGCCAGCAGCCAGACAGCGATTGAAGCTTTCTTT; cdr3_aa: CASSQTAIEAFF
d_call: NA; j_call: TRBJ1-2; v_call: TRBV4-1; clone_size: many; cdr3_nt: TGCGCCAGCAGCCAAGATGGCGAAGGGGCCCTGAGCTATGGCTACACCTTC; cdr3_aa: CASSQDGEGALSYGYTF
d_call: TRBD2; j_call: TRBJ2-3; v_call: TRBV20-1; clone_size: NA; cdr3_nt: TGCAGTGCTAGTGGCACTAGCGCAGATACGCAGTATTTT; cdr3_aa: CSASGTSADTQYF
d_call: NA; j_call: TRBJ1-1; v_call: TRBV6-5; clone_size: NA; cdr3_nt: TGTGCCAGCAGTTACGGTGTGGGGACCAACACTGAAGCTTTCTTT; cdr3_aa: CASSYGVGTNTEAFF
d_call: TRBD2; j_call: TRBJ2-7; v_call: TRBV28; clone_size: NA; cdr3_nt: TGTGCCAGCAGTTTATCCCTAGCGGGAGGATCCGAGCAGTACTTC; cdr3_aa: CASSLSLAGGSEQYF
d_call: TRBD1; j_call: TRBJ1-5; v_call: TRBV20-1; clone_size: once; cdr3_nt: TGCAGTGCTAGTCAGACAGGGGCACATCAGCCCCAGCATTTT; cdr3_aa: CSASQTGAHQPQHF
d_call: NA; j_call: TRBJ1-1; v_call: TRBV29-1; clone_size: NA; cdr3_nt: TGCAGCGCCCTTATACGGAGGAACACTGAAGCTTTCTTT; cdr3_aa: CSALIRRNTEAFF
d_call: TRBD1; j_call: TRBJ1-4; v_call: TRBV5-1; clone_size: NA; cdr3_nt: TGCGCCAGCCGATCGGGACAGCCTAATGAAAAACTGTTTTTT; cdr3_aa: CASRSGQPNEKLFF